What follows are 21 T cell receptor beta chains derived from one specimen sequenced in a study of blood T cell repertoires in COVID-19. Here immunoSEQ multiplex PCR was the method, and the copy in TCRdb shows in-frame clones only, minus some. The sample lists 35,000 to 50,000 clones, about 91% occurring once. Sequencing was performed on peripheral blood. The source of these receptors is a human donor in a cohort sampled during active COVID-19.

V is TRBV15 and J is TRBJ1-2; 7 bases agree with TRBD1. The V gene's germline CDR1 is LNHNV and CDR2 YYDKDF (reference sequence). V lost 4 bases and J lost 8; bases outside the gene matches: 10. This CDR3 is built from 14 residues. The CDR3: CATSTPRQGEGYTF. DNA for the CDR3: TGTGCCACCAGCACCCCCCGACAGGGTGAAGGCTACACCTTC.

The CDR3 region is CASSQDHQGPEAFF. The CDR3 DNA reads TGTGCCAGCAGCCAAGATCACCAGGGGCCTGAAGCTTTCTTT. V and J are TRBV4-2 and TRBJ1-1; TRBD1 is a possible D gene (6 bases). This CDR3 comprises 14 residues. V gave up 0 bases and J gave up 6 bases, with 11 bases separating them. Per the germline V gene, CDR1 is LGHNA and CDR2 is YNFKEQ.

The chain has TRBV6-1 and TRBJ2-1; D is possibly TRBD1 (6 bases). V was trimmed by 3 bases and J by 5 bases, leaving 20 bases between them. The CDR3 totals 17 residues. CDR1 MNHNS and CDR2 SASEGT come from the germline V gene. DNA for the CDR3: TGTGCCAGCAGTGATGGTCTACAGGGTCGTTTGCACAATGAGCAGTTCTTC. It encodes CASSDGLQGRLHNEQFF.

This chain joins TRBV6-5 and TRBJ2-7; TRBD1 aligns across 7 bases. The V segment lost 4 bases and the J segment 6 bases; nucleotides outside the gene matches: 6. The V gene's germline CDR1 is MNHEY and CDR2 SVGAGI. The CDR3 totals 13 residues. Written as DNA, the CDR3 is TGTGCCAGCAGTTCTCGACAGGGCTCCGAGCAGTACTTC. Translated, it gives CASSSRQGSEQYF.

The chain carries TRBV4-3 and TRBJ1-6; TRBD1 matches at 7 bases. Looked up from germline, CDR1 is LGHNA and CDR2 is YSLEER. V was pared by 3 bases and J by 5 bases, with 4 bases of the junction left unmatched. The CDR3 is made up of 15 amino acids. CDR3 bases: TGCGCCAGCAGCCACGGGACAGCTAATAATTCACCCCTCCACTTT. Amino acid sequence: CASSHGTANNSPLHF.

The rearrangement links TRBV18 to TRBJ1-2; 10 nucleotides agree with TRBD1. The CDR3 totals 15 residues. CDR1 and CDR2 (germline): KGHSH, LQKENI. Trimming removed 2 bases from V and 2 bases from J; junction bases left unmatched: 2. In nucleotides, the CDR3 is TGTGCCAGCTCACCAAAGGGACAGGGGAACTATGGCTACACCTTC. Translated, it gives CASSPKGQGNYGYTF. Full variable domain (remainder filled in from reference TRBV18 and TRBJ1-2): NAGVMQNPRHLVRRRGQEARLRCSPMKGHSHVYWYRQLPEEGLKFMVYLQKENIIDESGMPKERFSAEFPKEGPSILRIQQVVRGDSAAYFCASSPKGQGNYGYTFGSGTRLTVV.

The chain couples TRBV7-2 to TRBJ2-5; 7 nucleotides agree with TRBD2. The CDR3 length is 14 residues. Germline CDR1 reads SGHTA; CDR2 reads FQGNSA. The V gene end was trimmed by 0 bases and the J gene end by 2 bases; junction bases not matched to a gene: 0. The DNA for the CDR3 is TGTGCCAGCAGCTTAGCGGGGGGGCAAGAGACCCAGTACTTC. Translation: CASSLAGGQETQYF.

The chain uses TRBV19 and TRBJ2-3; 7 bases fit TRBD1. CDR3 length: 13 amino acids. Germline assignment: CDR1 LNHDA and CDR2 SQIVND (reference sequence). The V segment lost 9 bases and the J segment 5 bases; nucleotides outside the gene matches: 8. Written as DNA, the CDR3 is TGTGCCAGCCGGGACAGTAACAGAGATACGCAGTATTTT. It translates to CASRDSNRDTQYF.

V and J are TRBV4-1 and TRBJ1-2; D not certain. This CDR3 has 13 residues. The V gene's germline CDR1 is MGHRA and CDR2 YSYEKL. V was trimmed by 4 bases and J by 4 bases, leaving 10 bases between them. CDR3 bases: TGCGCCAGCAGCCTCGACAACGTCTATGGCTACACCTTC. Translating gives CASSLDNVYGYTF.

The V gene is TRBV7-2, the J gene TRBJ1-1, with a weak D call TRBD1 (6 bases). Trimming took 5 bases from V and 10 from J, leaving 26 bases between them. Per the germline V gene, CDR1 is SGHTA and CDR2 is FQGNSA. This CDR3 contains 16 residues. The CDR3 DNA is TGTGCCAGCAGCCTATACGGGGGGGCGCCCGCTCATGGAGCTTTCTTT. Translated: CASSLYGGAPAHGAFF.

The rearrangement links TRBV13 to TRBJ2-6; the D gene is possibly TRBD2 (5 bases). Germline V gene data show CDR1 as PRHDT and CDR2 as FYEKMQ (reference sequence). CDR3 length: 16 amino acids. V gave up 5 bases and J gave up 2 bases, with 13 bases separating them. CDR3 region: CASSNQLVPGANVLTF. The CDR3 DNA follows: TGTGCCAGCAGCAACCAACTAGTTCCTGGGGCCAACGTCCTGACTTTC. The full variable domain, rest sourced from reference TRBV13 and TRBJ2-6, is AAGVIQSPRHLIKEKRETATLKCYPIPRHDTVYWYQQGPGQDPQFLISFYEKMQSDKGSIPDRFSAQQFSDYHSELNMSSLELGDSALYFCASSNQLVPGANVLTFGAGSRLTVL.

This clone was recorded a few times. The V call is TRBV30, the J call TRBJ2-7, with 8 nucleotides matching TRBD1. Germline V CDR1 and CDR2: GTSNPN, SVGIG (reference sequence). CDR3 size: 14 residues. J gave up 3 bases and V 1 base, and 5 bases lay outside the gene matches. Written as DNA, the CDR3 is TGTGCCTGGAGTGCCACAGGACAGGGCTACGAGCAGTACTTC. Its translation is CAWSATGQGYEQYF.

CDR3 bases: TGTGCCAGCAGCGGAGGGGGCGCAGGTCAGCCCCAGCATTTT. It codes for CASSGGGAGQPQHF. This chain uses TRBV7-9 with TRBJ1-5, with 7 bases matching TRBD1. J lost 6 bases, V lost 5 bases, and 7 bases had no gene match. The germline V gene encodes CDR1 SEHNR and CDR2 FQNEAQ (reference sequence). This CDR3 contains 14 residues.

The CDR3 nucleotides read TGTGCCAGCAGCTTGTGGAGCTCTGGCGGGGATACGCAGTATTTT. Its translation is CASSLWSSGGDTQYF. The chain couples TRBV5-6 to TRBJ2-3; D is possibly TRBD2 (5 bases). Germline V CDR1 and CDR2: SGHDT, YYEEEE. This CDR3 spans 15 amino acids. Trimming removed 1 base at V and 6 bases at J, with 15 bases between.

V gene TRBV6-5 combines with J gene TRBJ2-1; D perhaps matches TRBD1 (5 bases). V gave up 5 bases and J gave up 3 bases, with 11 bases separating them. The CDR3 totals 14 residues. Germline lookup yields CDR1 MNHEY and CDR2 SVGAGI. In DNA, the CDR3 is TGTGCCAGCAGTAGACAGAGCTTCTACAATGAGCAGTTCTTC. Protein: CASSRQSFYNEQFF.

This chain connects TRBV11-2 to TRBJ2-1; D unclear. The CDR3 contains 15 residues. CDR1 is SGHAT, CDR2 FQNNGV, per germline. V lost 0 bases and J lost 3, with 9 bases in between. CDR3 loop: CASSLELINYNEQFF. CDR3 nucleotide sequence: TGTGCCAGCAGCTTAGAACTCATCAACTACAATGAGCAGTTCTTC.

Only a few counts were recorded for this clone. V is TRBV9 and J is TRBJ1-5; D is uncertain. Germline CDR1 SGDLS, CDR2 YYNGEE. The V end lost 0 bases, the J end lost 6 bases, and 13 bases lay between the germline ends. CDR3 size: 15 residues. CDR3 in DNA: TGTGCCAGCAGCGTAGACGGGAGCGTCACTCAGCCCCAGCATTTT. This translates into CASSVDGSVTQPQHF.

The rearrangement joins TRBV27 to TRBJ1-6; D unclear. The V and J ends lost 8 bases and 0 bases respectively, with 11 bases between them. Germline V gene sequence: CDR1 MNHEY, CDR2 SMNVEV (reference sequence). This CDR3 contains 15 residues. The CDR3 bases are TGTGCCAGCCAGCAGGCCAGCTCCTATAATTCACCCCTCCACTTT. Translation: CASQQASSYNSPLHF.

The rearrangement uses TRBV7-3 and TRBJ1-2; a weak D match, TRBD1 (5 bases). The V gene lost 5 bases and the J gene lost 0 bases, with 13 bases spanning the gap. This CDR3 has 15 amino acids. Germline V gene data show CDR1 as SGHTA and CDR2 as FQGTGA. This CDR3 reads CASSPRGGSNYGYTF. CDR3 nucleotides: TGTGCCAGCAGCCCTAGGGGTGGTTCTAACTATGGCTACACCTTC. Complete variable domain (other parts from reference TRBV7-3 and TRBJ1-2): GAGVSQTPSNKVTEKGKYVELRCDPISGHTALYWYRQSLGQGPEFLIYFQGTGAADDSGLPNDRFFAVRPEGSVSTLKIQRTERGDSAVYLCASSPRGGSNYGYTFGSGTRLTVV.

This clone was detected a few times. This chain links TRBV6-5 with TRBJ1-3; TRBD1 might be the D (5 bases). V gave up 5 bases and J gave up 2 bases, with 10 bases separating them. Germline V lookup: CDR1 MNHEY, CDR2 SVGAGI. The length of the CDR3 is 14 residues. This chain's CDR3 is CASSPWGAGNTIYF. The CDR3 coding sequence is TGTGCCAGCAGTCCCTGGGGGGCTGGAAACACCATATATTTT.

This clone was found a few times. The chain combines TRBV15 with TRBJ2-5, with a possible D match to TRBD1 (5 bases). CDR3 length equals 13 residues. V was cut by 5 bases and J by 5 bases, with 12 bases left in between. Germline CDR1 LNHNV, CDR2 YYDKDF (reference sequence). The CDR3 DNA is TGTGCCACCAGCTCTTATGCAGGGGAGACCCAGTACTTC. This sequence encodes CATSSYAGETQYF.